These T cell receptor beta chains were read from a single sample in a study of identical twins. One entry per CDR3 protein results from TCRdb running MiXCR on the 5' RACE reads. The sample holds 270,000 or so distinct CDR3 sequences, about 8.5% seen once. The same specimen was also included in a second study, on yellow fever vaccine responses in identical twins.

The sequenced sample consisted of CD8+ T cells sorted from blood. Receptor source: a woman aged 18-29 years in good health. Both conserved end residues are part of each CDR3. The order of the fields is D gene, J gene, V gene, clone size, CDR3 DNA, CDR3 protein. The D gene is left open where the match is weak. Expanded clones get a size class; other rows say once, few or many, or leave the size out.

d_call: TRBD1; j_call: TRBJ2-7; v_call: TRBV20-1; clone_size: .; cdr3_nt: TGCAGTGCTAGTCATTTGACAGGGGCCTTCTACGAGCAGTACTTC; cdr3_aa: CSASHLTGAFYEQYF
d_call: TRBD2; j_call: TRBJ2-1; v_call: TRBV7-3; clone_size: many; cdr3_nt: TGTGCCAGCAGCTCGGGACTAGCTCCCACCTACAATGAGCAGTTCTTC; cdr3_aa: CASSSGLAPTYNEQFF
d_call: TRBD2; j_call: TRBJ2-5; v_call: TRBV12-3/TRBV12-4; clone_size: .; cdr3_nt: TGTGCCAGCAGTTTAAGCGGACTAGCGGCTCAAGAGACCCAGTACTTC; cdr3_aa: CASSLSGLAAQETQYF
d_call: .; j_call: TRBJ2-3; v_call: TRBV20-1; clone_size: few; cdr3_nt: TGCAGTGCTCTGAAAAGAGGCCCCGCAGATACGCAGTATTTT; cdr3_aa: CSALKRGPADTQYF
d_call: TRBD1; j_call: TRBJ2-3; v_call: TRBV6-5; clone_size: .; cdr3_nt: TGTGCCAGCAGTTACGGACAGGGGTCAGATACGCAGTATTTT; cdr3_aa: CASSYGQGSDTQYF
d_call: .; j_call: TRBJ2-3; v_call: TRBV29-1; clone_size: few; cdr3_nt: TGCAGCGTTGAAAGTACTTTTGAAGATACGCAGTATTTT; cdr3_aa: CSVESTFEDTQYF
d_call: .; j_call: TRBJ2-7; v_call: TRBV11-2; clone_size: .; cdr3_nt: TGTGCCAGCAGCTTAGTCGTACCCTCCTACGAGCAGTACTTC; cdr3_aa: CASSLVVPSYEQYF
d_call: .; j_call: TRBJ2-5; v_call: TRBV12-3/TRBV12-4; clone_size: few; cdr3_nt: TGTGCCAGCAGTTTTATTGTTGGTCTTTCTAGCCAAGAGACCCAGTACTTC; cdr3_aa: CASSFIVGLSSQETQYF
d_call: .; j_call: TRBJ2-2; v_call: TRBV12-3/TRBV12-4; clone_size: many; cdr3_nt: TGTGCCAGCAGCCCCGAGGGAAATGCCGGGGAGCTGTTTTTT; cdr3_aa: CASSPEGNAGELFF
d_call: TRBD1; j_call: TRBJ2-7; v_call: TRBV3-1; clone_size: .; cdr3_nt: TGTGCCAGCAGCCAAGGCGGCAGGGGGCTGGACTACGAGCAGTACTTC; cdr3_aa: CASSQGGRGLDYEQYF
d_call: .; j_call: TRBJ2-7; v_call: TRBV20-1; clone_size: .; cdr3_nt: TGCAGTGCTAGGCCCAGAGGAGGGCCCACCTACGAGCAGTACTTC; cdr3_aa: CSARPRGGPTYEQYF
d_call: .; j_call: TRBJ2-3; v_call: TRBV29-1; clone_size: many; cdr3_nt: TGCAGCGTCGCAACCTCCCAAGACACACAGTCGGCTTATTTT; cdr3_aa: CSVATSQDTQSAYF
d_call: .; j_call: TRBJ2-7; v_call: TRBV15; clone_size: few; cdr3_nt: TGTGCCACCAGCAACGGCCCTTACGAGCAGTACTTC; cdr3_aa: CATSNGPYEQYF
d_call: TRBD2; j_call: TRBJ2-2; v_call: TRBV5-4; clone_size: many; cdr3_nt: TGTGCCAGCAGCTTGCTGGAAAGCGGGGCCACCGGGGAGCTGTTTTTT; cdr3_aa: CASSLLESGATGELFF
d_call: TRBD2; j_call: TRBJ2-5; v_call: TRBV29-1; clone_size: many; cdr3_nt: TGCAGCGTTGACGGCCATACTAGCGGGAGCGTTGAGACCCAGTACTTC; cdr3_aa: CSVDGHTSGSVETQYF
d_call: .; j_call: TRBJ2-5; v_call: TRBV3-1; clone_size: .; cdr3_nt: TGTGCCAGCAGCCAAGAGGGGCTTACACAAGAGACCCAGTACTTC; cdr3_aa: CASSQEGLTQETQYF
d_call: .; j_call: TRBJ2-2; v_call: TRBV6-1; clone_size: few; cdr3_nt: TGTGCCAGCAGCTTCAGGGGCGGCGGGGAGCTGTTTTTT; cdr3_aa: CASSFRGGGELFF
d_call: TRBD1; j_call: TRBJ2-4; v_call: TRBV20-1; clone_size: few; cdr3_nt: TGCAGTGCCCCCCCGCCAGGGACAGATCTTCAGTACTTC; cdr3_aa: CSAPPPGTDLQYF
d_call: .; j_call: TRBJ1-6; v_call: TRBV2; clone_size: few; cdr3_nt: TGTGCCAGCAGTGAAGGGTCAGGGTCTAATTCACCCCTCCACTTT; cdr3_aa: CASSEGSGSNSPLHF
d_call: TRBD2; j_call: TRBJ2-7; v_call: TRBV7-2; clone_size: few; cdr3_nt: TGTGCCAGCAGCTTTAGCGGGGGAGGGTACGAGCAGTACTTC; cdr3_aa: CASSFSGGGYEQYF
d_call: TRBD2; j_call: TRBJ2-1; v_call: TRBV12-3/TRBV12-4; clone_size: many; cdr3_nt: TGTGCCAGCAGTTTCGGGGGGGCCGGCTCCTACAATGAGCAGTTCTTC; cdr3_aa: CASSFGGAGSYNEQFF
d_call: .; j_call: TRBJ1-5; v_call: TRBV12-3/TRBV12-4; clone_size: many; cdr3_nt: TGTGCCAGCAGTTTCGGCCGGGGCAGGCAGCCCCAGCATTTT; cdr3_aa: CASSFGRGRQPQHF
d_call: .; j_call: TRBJ1-5; v_call: TRBV13; clone_size: .; cdr3_nt: TGTGCCAGCAGCTCACGAACGGAAAATCAGCCCCAGCATTTT; cdr3_aa: CASSSRTENQPQHF
d_call: TRBD1; j_call: TRBJ1-1; v_call: TRBV7-6; clone_size: .; cdr3_nt: TGTGCCAGCAGCCAAACAGGGGGGGGTATTGAAGCTTTCTTT; cdr3_aa: CASSQTGGGIEAFF
d_call: TRBD2; j_call: TRBJ2-3; v_call: TRBV7-3; clone_size: few; cdr3_nt: TGTGCCAGCAGCTCTGGCGGGGGACCTACAGATACGCAGTATTTT; cdr3_aa: CASSSGGGPTDTQYF
d_call: .; j_call: TRBJ2-7; v_call: TRBV12-3/TRBV12-4; clone_size: .; cdr3_nt: TGTGCCAGCAGTTTAACCCACTACGAGCAGTACTTC; cdr3_aa: CASSLTHYEQYF
d_call: .; j_call: TRBJ2-7; v_call: TRBV25-1; clone_size: many; cdr3_nt: TGTGCCAGCAGTGCCAGATACCCGGACCAATACGAGCAGTACTTC; cdr3_aa: CASSARYPDQYEQYF
d_call: .; j_call: TRBJ1-2; v_call: TRBV27; clone_size: .; cdr3_nt: TGTGCCAGCAGTTTATCGGGACGTGGCTATGGCTACACCTTC; cdr3_aa: CASSLSGRGYGYTF
d_call: TRBD1; j_call: TRBJ1-1; v_call: TRBV5-1; clone_size: few; cdr3_nt: TGCGCCAGCAGCATGATCACAGGGGGCACTGAAGCTTTCTTT; cdr3_aa: CASSMITGGTEAFF
d_call: .; j_call: TRBJ2-6; v_call: TRBV7-2; clone_size: .; cdr3_nt: TGTGCCAGCAGATCCCCCGGGGCCAACGTCCTGACTTTC; cdr3_aa: CASRSPGANVLTF
d_call: .; j_call: TRBJ1-1; v_call: TRBV19; clone_size: .; cdr3_nt: TGTGCCATGTTAGACGGGAACTCTGAAGCTTTCTTT; cdr3_aa: CAMLDGNSEAFF
d_call: TRBD1; j_call: TRBJ2-5; v_call: TRBV28; clone_size: many; cdr3_nt: TGTGCCAGCAGTTTGGGACAGGGGGATACAGAGACCCAGTACTTC; cdr3_aa: CASSLGQGDTETQYF
d_call: TRBD2; j_call: TRBJ2-7; v_call: TRBV7-9; clone_size: many; cdr3_nt: TGTGCCAGCAGCCCGGTTCTAGCGGGAGCCTACGAGCAGTACTTC; cdr3_aa: CASSPVLAGAYEQYF
d_call: .; j_call: TRBJ2-5; v_call: TRBV7-9; clone_size: few; cdr3_nt: TGTGCCAGCAGCCCCCGGGGTCAAGAGACCCAGTACTTC; cdr3_aa: CASSPRGQETQYF
d_call: TRBD1; j_call: TRBJ2-7; v_call: TRBV2; clone_size: few; cdr3_nt: TGTGCCAGCCTAGACAGGGGTACGAAAACCTACGAGCAGTACTTC; cdr3_aa: CASLDRGTKTYEQYF
d_call: .; j_call: TRBJ2-7; v_call: TRBV12-3/TRBV12-4; clone_size: many; cdr3_nt: TGTGCCAGCAGTTTAGGGCGCTACGAGCAGTACTTC; cdr3_aa: CASSLGRYEQYF
d_call: TRBD1; j_call: TRBJ2-3; v_call: TRBV14; clone_size: few; cdr3_nt: TGTGCCAGCAGCCAGTCCGGGACAGGGAAGTTGACAGATACGCAGTATTTT; cdr3_aa: CASSQSGTGKLTDTQYF
d_call: TRBD1; j_call: TRBJ1-1; v_call: TRBV7-9; clone_size: .; cdr3_nt: TGTGCCAGCAGCTCTAACAGGGGTCCCACTGAAGCTTTCTTT; cdr3_aa: CASSSNRGPTEAFF
d_call: TRBD2; j_call: TRBJ2-1; v_call: TRBV11-2; clone_size: few; cdr3_nt: TGTGCCAGCAGCGCGACTAGCGGGGACTACAATGAGCAGTTCTTC; cdr3_aa: CASSATSGDYNEQFF
d_call: TRBD2; j_call: TRBJ2-2; v_call: TRBV20-1; clone_size: few; cdr3_nt: TGCAGTGCTAGAGTTGGGACTAGGGACACCGGGGAGCTGTTTTTT; cdr3_aa: CSARVGTRDTGELFF
d_call: .; j_call: TRBJ2-7; v_call: TRBV5-1; clone_size: few; cdr3_nt: TGCGCCAGCAGCTTGCACAAGAGCTACGAGCAGTACTTC; cdr3_aa: CASSLHKSYEQYF
d_call: TRBD1; j_call: TRBJ2-3; v_call: TRBV9; clone_size: few; cdr3_nt: TGTGCCAGCAGCGCCTGGACAGGGCATATGGGTACAGATACGCAGTATTTT; cdr3_aa: CASSAWTGHMGTDTQYF
d_call: .; j_call: TRBJ2-1; v_call: TRBV7-2; clone_size: few; cdr3_nt: TGTGCCAGCACCGCCAGTGGGGGTACCTACAATGAGCAGTTCTTC; cdr3_aa: CASTASGGTYNEQFF
d_call: TRBD2; j_call: TRBJ2-3; v_call: TRBV6-2/TRBV6-3; clone_size: many; cdr3_nt: TGTGCCAGCAGTTACCCGGGACTAGCGGGAGGGCCAGATACGCAGTATTTT; cdr3_aa: CASSYPGLAGGPDTQYF
d_call: .; j_call: TRBJ2-7; v_call: TRBV11-2; clone_size: many; cdr3_nt: TGTGCCAGCAGACAGGCCTATGGGGGGTACGAGCAGTACTTC; cdr3_aa: CASRQAYGGYEQYF
d_call: .; j_call: TRBJ2-7; v_call: TRBV27; clone_size: .; cdr3_nt: TGTGCCAGCAGCTCGTTAGAGAGGGACATCTACGAGCAGTACTTC; cdr3_aa: CASSSLERDIYEQYF
d_call: TRBD2; j_call: TRBJ2-7; v_call: TRBV10-3; clone_size: .; cdr3_nt: TGTGCCATCAGACTAGCGGAAACCTACGAGCAGTACTTC; cdr3_aa: CAIRLAETYEQYF
d_call: .; j_call: TRBJ2-7; v_call: TRBV11-2; clone_size: .; cdr3_nt: TGTGCCAGCAGCCCCGGGGGTTTCTCCTACGAGCAGTACTTC; cdr3_aa: CASSPGGFSYEQYF
d_call: TRBD1; j_call: TRBJ2-7; v_call: TRBV24-1; clone_size: few; cdr3_nt: TGTGCCACCAGTGGCTTGGGGGACAGGGCGGAAGGAGAGCAGTACTTC; cdr3_aa: CATSGLGDRAEGEQYF
d_call: .; j_call: TRBJ1-4; v_call: TRBV5-6; clone_size: few; cdr3_nt: TGTGCCAGCAGCTGGGGTACAAGTAATGAAAAACTGTTTTTT; cdr3_aa: CASSWGTSNEKLFF
d_call: .; j_call: TRBJ2-3; v_call: TRBV6-1; clone_size: few; cdr3_nt: TGTGCCAGCAACCCCTATAGGGTAGCAGCGGATACGCAGTATTTT; cdr3_aa: CASNPYRVAADTQYF
d_call: .; j_call: TRBJ2-7; v_call: TRBV20-1; clone_size: .; cdr3_nt: TGCAGTGCTAGAGATTCCCGACACTCCTACGAGCAGTACTTC; cdr3_aa: CSARDSRHSYEQYF
d_call: .; j_call: TRBJ2-5; v_call: TRBV4-3; clone_size: .; cdr3_nt: TGCGCCAGCAGCCAAACATGGGCCGAAGAGACCCAGTACTTC; cdr3_aa: CASSQTWAEETQYF
d_call: TRBD1; j_call: TRBJ1-6; v_call: TRBV6-5; clone_size: .; cdr3_nt: TGTGCCAGCAGTTACCAGGGACAGGCCCTTTGGGGAAATTCACCCCTCCACTTT; cdr3_aa: CASSYQGQALWGNSPLHF
d_call: .; j_call: TRBJ2-6; v_call: TRBV27; clone_size: .; cdr3_nt: TGTGCCAGCAGTTTATGGGCTACCGGGGCCAACGTCCTGACTTTC; cdr3_aa: CASSLWATGANVLTF
d_call: .; j_call: TRBJ2-7; v_call: TRBV29-1; clone_size: few; cdr3_nt: TGCAGCGCTGGGACTTACTCCTACGAGCAGTACTTC; cdr3_aa: CSAGTYSYEQYF
d_call: .; j_call: TRBJ2-5; v_call: TRBV10-3; clone_size: few; cdr3_nt: TGTGCCATCAGTGAGGGGGCTTTGGAGACCCAGTACTTC; cdr3_aa: CAISEGALETQYF
d_call: TRBD1; j_call: TRBJ2-7; v_call: TRBV9; clone_size: few; cdr3_nt: TGTGCCAGCAGCCTTGGGACAGGGGGCGGGTACGAGCAGTACTTC; cdr3_aa: CASSLGTGGGYEQYF